The 24 T cell receptor beta chains below were found in one sample sequenced in a study of T cell responses to AZD1222 COVID-19 vaccine. This table comes from immunoSEQ multiplex PCR, and its TCRdb copy is limited to in-frame clones, with some not included. Among some 100,000 clones listed, 88% were seen once. The sample was peripheral blood, taken on day 0 of AZD1222 vaccination. The receptors were sampled from an adult in good health.

This clone was observed a single time. The chain links TRBV24-1 to TRBJ1-5; D gene uncertain. The CDR3 runs 10 residues. V lost 9 bases and J 7 bases, leaving 6 bases between the germline ends. The germline gives CDR1 KGHDR, CDR2 SFDVKD. This CDR3 reads CATLLQPQHF. CDR3 nucleotide sequence: TGTGCCACCCTTTTACAGCCCCAGCATTTT.

The CDR3 DNA reads TGTGCCAGCAGTTTAGCAGATACGCAGTATTTT. This codes for CASSLADTQYF. The chain combines TRBV12-3 or TRBV12-4 with TRBJ2-3; D unresolved. This CDR3 comprises 11 residues. Trimming shortened V by 0 bases and J by 5 bases, and 0 bases separated the two germline ends.

The chain has TRBV11-3 and TRBJ1-1, with a possible D match to TRBD1 (5 bases). Per the germline V gene, CDR1 is SGHNT and CDR2 is YENEEA. This CDR3 region has 18 residues. V was cut by 1 base and J by 0 bases, with 18 bases left in between. CDR3 sequence (DNA): TGTGCCAGCAGCTTAGGGGGATGGACACGTCCTATGAACACTGAAGCTTTCTTT. Translation gives CASSLGGWTRPMNTEAFF.

The chain recombines TRBV7-9 with TRBJ1-5; no firm D call. The germline V gene encodes CDR1 SEHNR and CDR2 FQNEAQ (reference sequence). The CDR3 contains 14 residues. The ends were cut back, 2 bases at V and 5 bases at J, with 10 bases in the middle. In nucleotides, the CDR3 is TGTGCCAGCAGCTTATCCTCCGGGGATCAGCCCCAGCATTTT. Translated: CASSLSSGDQPQHF.

The chain's CDR3 is CAISGGLAVNTGELFF. The CDR3 DNA sequence: TGTGCCATCAGTGGGGGACTAGCGGTGAACACCGGGGAGCTGTTTTTT. The J gene is TRBJ2-2, the V gene TRBV10-3; 11 bases line up with TRBD2. From germline, CDR1 is ENHRY and CDR2 SYGVKD. CDR3 length: 16 residues. V lost 4 bases to trimming and J lost 1 base; unmatched junction nucleotides: 2.

The rearrangement links TRBV6-6 to TRBJ2-4; D is unresolved. This CDR3 region has 12 residues. Trimming stripped 4 bases from V and 11 bases from J, with 12 bases between. Germline CDR1 MNHNY, CDR2 SVGAGI (reference sequence). In DNA form, the CDR3 reads TGTGCCAGCAGTTCTCAGTTAGTTTTTCAGTACTTC. This codes for CASSSQLVFQYF.

This clone occurred a few times. The CDR3 coding sequence is TGTGCCAGCAGTTTATTACTAGCGGGAGTGGACAATGAGCAGTTCTTC. It codes for CASSLLLAGVDNEQFF. This chain connects TRBV27 to TRBJ2-1; TRBD2 aligns across 11 bases. The CDR3 covers 16 residues. V was clipped by 1 base and J by 5 bases; unmatched bases: 4. Germline loops: CDR1 MNHEY, CDR2 SMNVEV (reference sequence).

V usage is TRBV7-8 and J usage is TRBJ1-3; no clear D gene. Trimming pared 8 bases from V and 0 bases from J, leaving 8 bases between. This CDR3 is 13 amino acids long. The germline CDR1 and CDR2 sequences are SGHVS and FQNEAQ. The CDR3 DNA reads as TGTGCCAGCCAGCCGTTCTCTGGAAACACCATATATTTT. This codes for CASQPFSGNTIYF.

V gene TRBV12-3 or TRBV12-4 combines with J gene TRBJ1-1, with a possible D match to TRBD1 (5 bases). The V end was cut by 3 bases, the J end by 3 bases, with 8 bases between. The CDR3 has 13 amino acids. The CDR3: CASSLVGDTEAFF. DNA for the CDR3: TGTGCCAGCAGTTTGGTGGGGGACACTGAAGCTTTCTTT.

CDR3 coding DNA: TGTGCCAGCAGCCTGGGACAGGGGACGAACGAGCAGTACTTC. Amino acids: CASSLGQGTNEQYF. V and J are TRBV3-1 (or the pseudogene TRBV3-2) and TRBJ2-7; the match to TRBD1 covers 10 bases. Germline loops: CDR1 LGHDT, CDR2 YNNKEL (reference sequence). The CDR3 spans 14 residues. After removal of 4 bases from V and 5 bases from J, the junction contained 5 bases not matched to a gene.

This chain links TRBV28 with TRBJ1-6, with a possible D match to TRBD1 (6 bases). CDR3 length: 15 residues. Germline CDR1 MDHEN, CDR2 SYDVKM. The V gene lost 4 bases and the J gene lost 10 bases, with 17 bases spanning the gap. The CDR3 region has the DNA TGTGCCAGCAGTTCCCAGGGGAGACGAGGCTCACCCCTCCACTTT. It codes for CASSSQGRRGSPLHF.

The chain employs TRBV19 and TRBJ2-4, with 9 bases lining up with TRBD1. V was pared by 7 bases and J by 6 bases, with 10 bases of the junction left unmatched. The CDR3 covers 15 residues. Germline CDR1 LNHDA, CDR2 SQIVND (reference sequence). CDR3 sequence: CASKDGTGFGNIQYF. Written as DNA, the CDR3 is TGTGCCAGTAAAGATGGGACAGGGTTCGGAAACATTCAGTACTTC.

J is TRBJ1-5 and V is TRBV7-8, with a tentative D call TRBD1 (6 bases). The CDR3 is 14 residues long. Germline CDR1 reads SGHVS; CDR2 reads FQNEAQ. Trimming stripped 1 base from V and 9 bases from J, with 13 bases between. The CDR3 loop reads CASSLVGTGLPQHF. The CDR3 bases are TGTGCCAGCAGCTTAGTCGGTACAGGGCTGCCCCAGCATTTT.

V and J are TRBV29-1 and TRBJ1-1; no firm D call. V was shortened by 6 bases and J by 1 base, with 3 bases between the two germline ends. Looked up from germline, CDR1 is SQVTM and CDR2 is ANQGSEA. The CDR3 runs 10 residues. The CDR3 loop is CSVANTEAFF. CDR3 sequence (DNA): TGCAGCGTCGCGAACACTGAAGCTTTCTTT.

The chain recombines TRBV9 with TRBJ2-5, with D possibly being TRBD1 (5 bases). Germline-derived CDR1 and CDR2 are SGDLS and YYNGEE. V lost 1 base, J lost 2 bases, and 18 bases lay in between. CDR3 length: 17 amino acids. CDR3 in amino acids: CASSVYPSTGFQETQYF. CDR3 sequence (DNA): TGTGCCAGCAGCGTATACCCTTCTACAGGTTTTCAAGAGACCCAGTACTTC.

The rearrangement joins TRBV30 to TRBJ1-2, with 11 bases lining up with TRBD1. V was clipped by 2 bases and J by 6 bases; unmatched bases: 2. The germline CDR1 and CDR2 sequences are GTSNPN and SVGIG (reference sequence). This CDR3 spans 13 amino acids. The CDR3 DNA follows: TGTGCCTGGAGTATGGGACAGGGGGATGGCTACACCTTC. The encoded protein is CAWSMGQGDGYTF.

The rearrangement links TRBV27 to TRBJ1-6; D is possibly TRBD1 (5 bases). The germline gives CDR1 MNHEY, CDR2 SMNVEV (reference sequence). This CDR3 contains 16 residues. Trimming removed 6 bases at V and 10 bases at J, with 22 bases between. The CDR3 DNA reads as TGTGCCAGCAGACGTATGTCGCAGGGTCTCGGATCACCCCTCCACTTT. Translation gives CASRRMSQGLGSPLHF.

This chain joins TRBV7-2 and TRBJ2-1; 7 bases are a match to TRBD2. There are 17 residues in the CDR3. With 5 bases clipped from V and 2 bases from J, the junction kept 12 bases outside the gene matches. The germline CDR1 and CDR2 sequences are SGHTA and FQGNSA. CDR3 nucleotide sequence: TGTGCCAGCAGCAATCCCGGGGAGGGAAAAGCCTACAATGAGCAGTTCTTC. This codes for CASSNPGEGKAYNEQFF. The full variable domain, its missing parts supplied by reference TRBV7-2 and TRBJ2-1, is GAGVSQSPSNKVTEKGKDVELRCDPISGHTALYWYRQSLGQGLEFLIYFQGNSAPDKSGLPSDRFSAERTGGSVSTLTIQRTQQEDSAVYLCASSNPGEGKAYNEQFFGPGTRLTVL.

The chain uses TRBV4-3 and TRBJ2-7; no reliable D call. The V and J ends lost 4 bases and 0 bases respectively, with 10 bases between them. CDR1 is LGHNA, CDR2 YSLEER, per germline. The CDR3 is made up of 14 amino acids. CDR3 DNA sequence: TGCGCCAGCAGCCCGCACAGTAGCTCCTACGAGCAGTACTTC. It translates to CASSPHSSSYEQYF.

The CDR3 DNA reads as TGCGCCAGCAGCCAAGATGGTAGGCCTAGCGGCACAGATACGCAGTATTTT. This sequence encodes CASSQDGRPSGTDTQYF. The chain employs TRBV4-3 and TRBJ2-3; D may be TRBD2 (6 bases). Trimming left V 0 bases short and J 1 base short, with 14 bases between. The CDR3 extends over 17 amino acids. Germline loops: CDR1 LGHNA, CDR2 YSLEER.

The chain employs TRBV15 and TRBJ2-1, with D perhaps matching TRBD1 (7 bases). CDR3 length: 17 amino acids. Germline loops: CDR1 LNHNV, CDR2 YYDKDF (reference sequence). Trimming stripped 0 bases from V and 6 bases from J, with 18 bases between. The DNA for the CDR3 is TGTGCCACCAGCAGAGATAGGGGGCCGGGAGTCGGCAATGAGCAGTTCTTC. It encodes CATSRDRGPGVGNEQFF.

This chain connects TRBV24-1 to TRBJ2-6, with a possible D match to TRBD1 (6 bases). V was shortened by 6 bases and J by 0 bases, with 14 bases between the two germline ends. Germline V lookup: CDR1 KGHDR, CDR2 SFDVKD. The CDR3 spans 17 residues. CDR3 in DNA: TGTGCCACCAGTTACCGGGACAAAATCTCTGGGGCCAACGTCCTGACTTTC. Translating gives CATSYRDKISGANVLTF.

This clone was detected only a few times. The gene calls are TRBV28 and TRBJ1-5; perhaps TRBD1 as D (5 bases). Germline V CDR1 and CDR2: MDHEN, SYDVKM. The CDR3 spans 15 residues. Trimming removed 6 bases from V and 5 bases from J, with 17 bases in between. As DNA, the CDR3 is TGTGCCAGCAGCCAGACAGAGTATAGGGATCAGCCCCAGCATTTT. This sequence encodes CASSQTEYRDQPQHF.

The chain carries TRBV7-6 and TRBJ2-1; 11 bases are a match to TRBD2. The CDR3 totals 15 residues. The V and J ends lost 1 base and 9 bases, in that order; junction bases with no gene match: 5. The germline V gene encodes CDR1 SGHVS and CDR2 FNYEAQ. The CDR3 is CASSLEGLAGGEQFF. DNA of the CDR3: TGTGCCAGCAGCTTAGAAGGACTAGCGGGCGGTGAGCAGTTCTTC.